These T cell receptor beta chains were read from a single sample in a study of blood T cell repertoires in COVID-19. The repertoire was sequenced with immunoSEQ multiplex PCR; TCRdb's copy has only in-frame clones and lacks some. Among about 20,000 clones listed, 86% were seen once. Sample: peripheral blood. The receptors stem from a human donor in a cohort sampled during active COVID-19. The CDR3 runs from the conserved cysteine through the conserved F or W. Each record gives: D gene, J gene, clone size, V gene, CDR3 DNA, CDR3 protein. D genes are given only for firm matches. Clone size appears in some rows only: once, few, many, or a class for an expanded clone.

-	TRBJ1-1	-	TRBV7-9	TGTGCCAGCAGCAAAGGGGACAACGGGTGGACTGAAGCTTTCTTT	CASSKGDNGWTEAFF
TRBD1	TRBJ2-7	-	TRBV24-1	TGTGCCACCAGTCCCGGGACAGGGGAAGTGGACGAGCAGTACTTC	CATSPGTGEVDEQYF
-	TRBJ2-3	-	TRBV2	TGTGCCAGCAGTGATTTCAGGAGGGGCTCAGATACGCAGTATTTT	CASSDFRRGSDTQYF
-	TRBJ2-1	-	TRBV6-1	TGTGCCAGCAGTGAGTCTAGTGCTAGCTCCTACAATGAGCAGTTCTTC	CASSESSASSYNEQFF
-	TRBJ1-4	few	TRBV11-2	TGTGCCAGCAGCTTAGACAGGGCAACTAATGAAAAACTGTTTTTT	CASSLDRATNEKLFF
-	TRBJ1-2	-	TRBV5-1	TGCGCCAGCAGCTTGGACAGGGTGAACTATGGCTACACCTTC	CASSLDRVNYGYTF
-	TRBJ1-2	-	TRBV5-1	TGCGCCAGCAGCGTACAGACAGAAAACTATGGCTACACCTTC	CASSVQTENYGYTF
TRBD2	TRBJ2-1	-	TRBV11-3	TGTGCCAGCAGCAAATTCGGACTAGCGGACTACAATGAGCAGTTCTTC	CASSKFGLADYNEQFF
TRBD1	TRBJ1-1	-	TRBV3-1/TRBV3-2	TGTGCCAGCAGCCAAGGGGACAGGGGGTACACTGAAGCTTTCTTT	CASSQGDRGYTEAFF
TRBD2	TRBJ2-1	-	TRBV6-5	TGTGCCAGCAGTTTAGCGGGAGATTCCTACAATGAGCAGTTCTTC	CASSLAGDSYNEQFF
-	TRBJ2-7	-	TRBV18	TGTGCCAGCTCAGCACGCATACTAGGAGGCGACGAGCAGTACTTC	CASSARILGGDEQYF
TRBD1	TRBJ2-1	-	TRBV5-1	TGCGCCAGCAGCTTGGCTGGACAGGGAAGAGTAAATGAGCAGTTCTTC	CASSLAGQGRVNEQFF
-	TRBJ1-1	once	TRBV24-1	TGTGCCACCAGTGATTTGCGAAAACAGCACTTT	CATSDLRKQHF
TRBD2	TRBJ2-1	-	TRBV10-3	TGTGCCATCGGAAGCGGGATAACCTACAATGAGCAGTTCTTC	CAIGSGITYNEQFF
-	TRBJ2-7	-	TRBV11-2	TGTGCCAGCAGCTATTACTACGAGCAGTACTTC	CASSYYYEQYF
TRBD2	TRBJ2-1	-	TRBV3-1/TRBV3-2	TGTGCCAGCAGCCCGGGACTAGCGGCTAGCAATGAGCAGTTCTTC	CASSPGLAASNEQFF
TRBD2	TRBJ2-7	once	TRBV15	TGTGCCACCAGCAGAGATAGTTTAGCGGGCGCCTACGAGCAGTACTTC	CATSRDSLAGAYEQYF
TRBD1	TRBJ2-2	-	TRBV19	TGTGCCAGTAGTCCCCGACAGGGTGGCACCGGGGAGCTGTTTTTT	CASSPRQGGTGELFF
TRBD1	TRBJ1-2	-	TRBV28	TGTGCCAGCAGTTCAGCAGGGGGCCTCGTATATGGCTACACCTTC	CASSSAGGLVYGYTF
TRBD2	TRBJ2-7	-	TRBV27	TGTGCCAGCAGTTTATTAGCGGGAGAGTATGAGCAGTACTTC	CASSLLAGEYEQYF
TRBD1	TRBJ2-2	-	TRBV7-9	TGTGCCAGCAGCTGGACAGGGACCGGGGAGCTGTTTTTT	CASSWTGTGELFF